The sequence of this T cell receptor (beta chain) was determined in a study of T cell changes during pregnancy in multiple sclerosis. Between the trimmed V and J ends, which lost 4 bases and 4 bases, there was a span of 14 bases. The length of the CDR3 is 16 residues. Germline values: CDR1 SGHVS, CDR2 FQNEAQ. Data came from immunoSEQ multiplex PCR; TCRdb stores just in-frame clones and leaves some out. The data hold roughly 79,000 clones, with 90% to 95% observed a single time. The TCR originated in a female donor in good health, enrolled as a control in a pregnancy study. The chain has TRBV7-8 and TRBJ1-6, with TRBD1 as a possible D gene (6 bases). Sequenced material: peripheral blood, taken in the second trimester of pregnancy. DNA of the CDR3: TGTGCCAGCAGCTATCGGGACATGACGTATAATTCACCCCTCCACTTT. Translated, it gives CASSYRDMTYNSPLHF. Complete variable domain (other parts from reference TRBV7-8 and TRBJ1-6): GAGVSQSPRYKVAKRGQDVALRCDPISGHVSLFWYQQALGQGPEFLTYFQNEAQLDKSGLPSDRFFAERPEGSVSTLKIQRTQQEDSAVYLCASSYRDMTYNSPLHFGNGTRLTVT.